A single TCR beta chain is shown here with its context. These data are taken from a study of T cell changes during pregnancy in multiple sclerosis. Trimming stripped 2 bases from V and 0 bases from J, with 9 bases between. The germline CDR1 and CDR2 sequences are SGHTA and FQGTGA. The CDR3 has 15 residues. Using immunoSEQ multiplex PCR, the repertoire was profiled, and TCRdb retains in-frame clones only, with some absent. This sample has about 44,000 clones, with 75% to 95% found just once. V gene TRBV7-3 combines with J gene TRBJ2-3, with D uncertain. The sequence came from a female donor with multiple sclerosis, enrolled in a pregnancy study. The sequences come from CD4+ T cells from peripheral blood mononuclear cells, collected before pregnancy. The CDR3 sequence is CASSLLESSTDTQYF. The CDR3 region has the DNA TGTGCCAGCAGCTTATTAGAGTCTAGCACAGATACGCAGTATTTT.